This TCR beta chain originates from a study of response to subunit inactivated influenza vaccine. TCRdb re-called the RT-PCR reads through MiXCR, storing one row per CDR3 protein. The sample consists of about 780,000 distinct CDR3 sequences, 15% to 20% of them appearing once. Germline V CDR1 and CDR2: MNHEY, SVGEGT. The CDR3 extends over 15 amino acids. Trimming cost V 2 bases and J 0 bases, with 11 bases left between them. The sequencing here drew on PBMCs from blood, taken about 5 days after vaccination. This chain joins TRBV6-2 or TRBV6-3 and TRBJ2-7; maybe TRBD2 (6 bases). The receptor was isolated from a man aged 50-60 years who received an inactivated influenza vaccine. The CDR3 sequence is CASSYERGSSYEQYF. Written as DNA, the CDR3 is TGTGCCAGCAGTTACGAACGGGGGAGCTCCTACGAGCAGTACTTC.